The present T cell receptor beta chain was sequenced within a study of CD8+CD57+ T cells in acquired aplastic anemia. About the research overall: Mean yield of DNA from sorted CD4+ and CD8+ cells was around 3 ug.

Selection for sequencing was limited to patients who had shown CD8+CD57+ cell expansion by flow cytometry. When blood sampling took place, the patients had received no therapy. The V and J ends lost 7 bases and 9 bases, in that order; junction bases with no gene match: 7. Germline V gene lookup returns CDR1 KGHDR and CDR2 SFDVKD. The CDR3 consists of 14 residues. Genomic DNA constituted the template upon which TCR beta VDJ and CDR3 profiling was performed. From the reads, TCRdb called clonotypes with MiXCR, one entry per CDR3 protein. This table holds 50,000 or so distinct CDR3 sequences, roughly three fifths found once.

The rearrangement uses TRBV24-1 and TRBJ2-1, with 11 positions matching TRBD2. This clonotype was obtained from a human donor with aplastic anemia. Sample: sorted CD4+, CD8+, or CD8+CD57+ T cells (not recorded which) from PBMCs. The CDR3 region has the DNA TGTGCCACCAGGGGTGGCCTAGCGGGAGGTGAGCAGTTCTTC. Encoded protein: CATRGGLAGGEQFF.